These 26 T cell receptor beta chains came from one sample sequenced in a study of T-cell reconstitution after alpha-beta-depleted transplantation in children. Unique molecular identifiers were incorporated into the prepared TCRbeta library. TCRdb independently ran MiXCR on the PCR reads; one entry per CDR3 protein. Seen here are around 300,000 distinct CDR3 sequences, approximately 23% observed once, and the top ten hold about 10%. The sample was PBMCs, mostly from graft donor cells, taken 180 days after TCRalphabeta/CD19-depleted stem cell transplant. These receptors all come from a male patient under 18 who had a stem cell transplant for acute lymphoblastic leukemia, so the T cells may come from the graft donor.

This clonotype was found a few times. The chain uses TRBV10-3 and TRBJ2-5; 10 bases fit TRBD1. The ends lost 8 bases at V and 1 base at J; junction bases unmatched: 4. CDR1 is ENHRY, CDR2 SYGVKD, per germline. The CDR3 loop spans 14 amino acids. The CDR3 reads CAIRGTGAQETQYF. The CDR3 DNA reads TGTGCCATCCGAGGGACAGGGGCCCAAGAGACCCAGTACTTC.

This clonotype has just a few counts. V is TRBV9 and J is TRBJ2-7; D call uncertain. Germline CDR1 is SGDLS and CDR2 is YYNGEE. CDR3 length equals 14 residues. The V end was cut by 0 bases, the J end by 2 bases, with 9 bases between. CDR3 loop: CASSVAGGTYEQYF. The DNA for the CDR3 is TGTGCCAGCAGCGTAGCTGGCGGCACCTACGAGCAGTACTTC.

This clonotype showed up just a few times. The chain has TRBV5-1 and TRBJ2-2, with no clear D. CDR3 length: 16 residues. Germline-derived CDR1 and CDR2 are SGHRS and YFSETQ. Trimming took off 7 bases at V and 4 bases at J, with 20 bases between the two ends. The DNA for the CDR3 is TGCGCCAGCCCAAATAGGCGGACCGCGATCACCGGGGAGCTGTTTTTT. Translating it yields CASPNRRTAITGELFF.

This clonotype occurred a few times. The rearrangement joins TRBV7-6 to TRBJ2-3; TRBD2 agrees at 7 bases. Losses at the gene ends were 5 bases for V and 1 base for J; bases not matched to a gene: 9. Per germline, CDR1 SGHVS and CDR2 FNYEAQ. The CDR3 has 16 amino acids. CDR3 region: CASSTSLAAGTDTQYF. Written as DNA, the CDR3 is TGTGCCAGCAGCACCAGCCTAGCGGCCGGCACAGATACGCAGTATTTT.

The rearrangement joins TRBV7-7 to TRBJ2-2, with a possible D match to TRBD2 (7 bases). CDR1 and CDR2 (germline): SSHAT, FNYEAQ (reference sequence). With 5 bases removed from V and 6 bases from J, the gap between germline ends came to 16 bases. CDR3 length: 15 amino acids. The CDR3 loop is CASSPTGGQSGELFF. CDR3 nucleotides: TGTGCCAGCAGCCCAACCGGGGGGCAATCCGGGGAGCTGTTTTTT.

The chain uses TRBV7-6 and TRBJ2-7, with 12 bases matching TRBD2. There are 15 residues in the CDR3. The germline CDR1 and CDR2 sequences are SGHVS and FNYEAQ. V was pared by 7 bases and J by 7 bases, with 11 bases of the junction left unmatched. The CDR3 here is CASTPLAGGPKEQYF. The CDR3 coding sequence is TGTGCCAGCACCCCGCTAGCGGGAGGGCCAAAGGAGCAGTACTTC.

This clonotype came up many times. The chain joins TRBV5-1 to TRBJ2-1; D may be TRBD2 (5 bases). The CDR3 runs 16 residues. Trimming removed 2 bases at V and 5 bases at J, with 17 bases between. Germline assignment: CDR1 SGHRS and CDR2 YFSETQ. CDR3 nucleotide sequence: TGCGCCAGCAGCTTAGGACCGGGAAGGGCCCACAATGAGCAGTTCTTC. Protein sequence: CASSLGPGRAHNEQFF.

The chain employs TRBV6-1 and TRBJ2-5; tentatively, D is TRBD2 (5 bases). The CDR3 contains 14 residues. Germline CDR1 and CDR2: MNHNS and SASEGT. V dropped 3 bases and J dropped 5 bases, with 13 bases sitting between them. CDR3 residues: CASSDRGSRETQYF. The CDR3 nucleotides are TGTGCCAGCAGTGACCGCGGGTCACGGGAGACCCAGTACTTC.

This clonotype was seen only once. One junction end disagrees with the germline gene, perhaps due to a read error. The V and J genes are TRBV10-3 and TRBJ2-7; 11 bases fit TRBD2. The length of the CDR3 is 13 residues. CDR1 ENHRY and CDR2 SYGVKD come from the germline V gene. As DNA, the CDR3 is TGTGCCGTCAGGACTAGCGGGTCCTACGAGCAGTACTTC. Its protein is CAVRTSGSYEQYF.

V usage is TRBV12-3 or TRBV12-4 and J usage is TRBJ2-3, with D unresolved. The V gene lost 5 bases and the J gene lost 3 bases, with 12 bases spanning the gap. The CDR3 runs to 14 residues. The CDR3 loop reads CASSESVRTDTQYF. The CDR3, as DNA: TGTGCCAGCAGTGAGTCCGTTCGGACAGATACGCAGTATTTT.

The chain has TRBV7-2 and TRBJ2-1; a possible D gene is TRBD2 (5 bases). The CDR3 loop spans 13 amino acids. Trimming cost V 4 bases and J 11 bases, with 15 bases left between them. Germline-derived CDR1 and CDR2 are SGHTA and FQGNSA. The CDR3 region is CASSSRTDYKQFF. The CDR3 DNA reads TGTGCCAGCAGCTCTCGGACCGACTATAAGCAGTTCTTC.

This clonotype was counted a few times. This chain links TRBV4-1 with TRBJ2-1; weak D call: TRBD2 (6 bases). CDR1 and CDR2 (germline): MGHRA, YSYEKL. Trimming removed 0 bases from V and 0 bases from J, with 9 bases in between. CDR3 size: 16 residues. CDR3 in amino acids: CASSQDPEGSYNEQFF. For the CDR3, the DNA is TGCGCCAGCAGCCAAGATCCGGAGGGCTCCTACAATGAGCAGTTCTTC.

This clonotype was recorded a few times. The chain links TRBV11-2 to TRBJ2-2; 8 positions agree with TRBD2. The CDR3 runs to 18 residues. Germline lookup yields CDR1 SGHAT and CDR2 FQNNGV. J was trimmed by 0 bases and V by 8 bases; bases with no gene match: 14. The CDR3 loop reads CASQDRGISGTNTGELFF. Here the CDR3 DNA reads TGTGCCAGCCAGGACCGGGGGATTAGCGGGACGAACACCGGGGAGCTGTTTTTT.

The chain employs TRBV11-2 and TRBJ2-7; D is unclear. Germline CDR1 reads SGHAT; CDR2 reads FQNNGV. This CDR3 region has 13 residues. V was clipped by 0 bases and J by 0 bases, with 3 bases between them. Here the CDR3 reads CASSLDPSYEQYF. CDR3 sequence (DNA): TGTGCCAGCAGCTTAGATCCCTCCTACGAGCAGTACTTC.

This clonotype was detected only a few times. This chain uses TRBV7-9 with TRBJ2-3, with 8 bases lining up with TRBD2. The CDR3 runs to 16 residues. CDR1 SEHNR and CDR2 FQNEAQ come from the germline V gene (reference sequence). The V gene end was trimmed by 4 bases and the J gene end by 8 bases; junction bases not matched to a gene: 14. CDR3 sequence reads: CASSSPRGDRESTQYF. DNA of the CDR3: TGTGCCAGCAGCTCCCCGCGGGGGGATCGGGAGTCTACGCAGTATTTT.

A few counts support this clonotype. The V gene is TRBV11-2, the J gene TRBJ2-5; 9 bases fit TRBD2. Germline values: CDR1 SGHAT, CDR2 FQNNGV. After removal of 5 bases from V and 1 base from J, the junction contained 17 bases not matched to a gene. The CDR3 totals 19 residues. CDR3: CASSARPARLAGRQETQYF. DNA for the CDR3: TGTGCCAGCAGCGCTAGGCCGGCGAGGCTAGCGGGACGCCAAGAGACCCAGTACTTC.

Only a few counts were recorded for this clonotype. This chain uses TRBV24-1 with TRBJ2-5; D might be TRBD1 or TRBD2, each matching 7 bases. Germline assignment: CDR1 KGHDR and CDR2 SFDVKD. The CDR3 extends over 17 amino acids. Trimming shortened V by 0 bases and J by 5 bases, and 18 bases separated the two germline ends. The CDR3 sequence: CATSDLGRGRAEETQYF. The CDR3 DNA is TGTGCCACCAGTGATTTGGGCAGGGGGAGGGCCGAGGAGACCCAGTACTTC.

The rearrangement joins TRBV11-2 to TRBJ1-4; possibly TRBD1 for D (5 bases). CDR1 and CDR2 from the germline V gene are SGHAT and FQNNGV. V was clipped by 4 bases and J by 0 bases, with 12 bases between them. The CDR3 totals 16 residues. Here the CDR3 DNA reads TGTGCCAGCAGCTCCATAATGGGGGCAACTAATGAAAAACTGTTTTTT. Its translation is CASSSIMGATNEKLFF.

The sample holds a few counts of this clonotype. The V call is TRBV6-1, the J call TRBJ2-4, with TRBD2 as a possible D gene (5 bases). V lost 6 bases and J lost 6, with 18 bases in between. The CDR3 covers 15 residues. Germline-derived CDR1 and CDR2 are MNHNS and SASEGT. The CDR3 bases are TGTGCCAGCAGCCGCTACGGACGGAGGCTAAACATTCAGTACTTC. Its translation is CASSRYGRRLNIQYF.

The J gene is TRBJ1-5, the V gene TRBV7-9; maybe TRBD1 (6 bases). Germline V gene lookup returns CDR1 SEHNR and CDR2 FQNEAQ (reference sequence). The CDR3 is 14 residues long. V was shortened by 4 bases and J by 7 bases, with 14 bases between the two germline ends. This chain's CDR3 is CASSSWDMKQPQHF. In DNA form, the CDR3 reads TGTGCCAGCAGCTCCTGGGACATGAAGCAGCCCCAGCATTTT.

This clonotype came up a few times. The chain uses TRBV11-2 and TRBJ2-2; TRBD2 matches 10 bases. Germline assignment: CDR1 SGHAT and CDR2 FQNNGV. CDR3 length equals 16 residues. V was clipped by 5 bases and J by 5 bases; unmatched bases: 8. In DNA, the CDR3 is TGTGCCAGCAGCCCAGGACTAGCGGTTAGGACCGGGGAGCTGTTTTTT. It yields the protein CASSPGLAVRTGELFF.

This clonotype was detected only a few times. V gene TRBV20-1 combines with J gene TRBJ2-7; D perhaps matches TRBD1 (5 bases). Germline V gene lookup returns CDR1 DFQATT and CDR2 SNEGSKA (reference sequence). The germline V and J ends were trimmed by 2 bases and 3 bases, with 14 bases remaining between them. CDR3 size: 14 residues. The CDR3: CSARNAWTRYEQYF. The CDR3 DNA reads as TGCAGTGCTAGAAATGCTTGGACACGCTACGAGCAGTACTTC.

V gene TRBV7-3 combines with J gene TRBJ1-1; TRBD1 aligns across 8 bases. The junction had 8 bases not matched to a gene; V was cut back by 1 base and J by 1 base. The germline V gene has CDR1 SGHTA and CDR2 FQGTGA. The CDR3 runs 17 residues. The CDR3 DNA sequence: TGTGCCAGCAGCTTAAGGGACGGGCAGGGGGCGAACACTGAAGCTTTCTTT. Amino acid sequence: CASSLRDGQGANTEAFF. Drawing the rest from reference TRBV7-3 and TRBJ1-1, the complete variable domain is GAGVSQTPSNKVTEKGKYVELRCDPISGHTALYWYRQSLGQGPEFLIYFQGTGAADDSGLPNDRFFAVRPEGSVSTLKIQRTERGDSAVYLCASSLRDGQGANTEAFFGQGTRLTVV.

This clonotype turned up a few times. This chain connects TRBV28 to TRBJ2-7; a weak D match, TRBD2 (6 bases). CDR1 MDHEN and CDR2 SYDVKM come from the germline V gene. V was pared by 8 bases and J by 0 bases, with 11 bases between. The CDR3 extends over 13 amino acids. CDR3 nucleotides: TGTGCCAGCCGGGACGGGAGCTCCTACGAGCAGTACTTC. Translation: CASRDGSSYEQYF. Looking up the rest from reference TRBV28 and TRBJ2-7 gives the full variable domain: DVKVTQSSRYLVKRTGEKVFLECVQDMDHENMFWYRQDPGLGLRLIYFSYDVKMKEKGDIPEGYSVSREKKERFSLILESASTNQTSMYLCASRDGSSYEQYFGPGTRLTVT.

For the CDR3, the DNA is TGCGCCAGCAGCTTACCGGGACTAGCGGGAGAGGCTCCCGGAGGGGTTTACGAGCAGTACTTC. Amino acid sequence: CASSLPGLAGEAPGGVYEQYF. V and J are TRBV5-1 and TRBJ2-7; 14 nucleotides match TRBD2. The germline V gene encodes CDR1 SGHRS and CDR2 YFSETQ. J was trimmed by 4 bases and V by 2 bases; bases with no gene match: 20. The CDR3 runs 21 residues.

This clonotype has a handful of counts. This chain joins TRBV29-1 and TRBJ2-3; 9 bases line up with TRBD1. In germline, CDR1 is SQVTM, CDR2 ANQGSEA. V lost 7 bases and J lost 2; bases outside the gene matches: 7. The CDR3 length is 14 residues. The CDR3 region has the DNA TGCAGCGCTACAGGGGGCGGAATCACAGATACGCAGTATTTT. This codes for CSATGGGITDTQYF.